This TCR beta chain was retrieved from a study of blood T cells in healthy people across ages. Germline loops: CDR1 SQVTM, CDR2 ANQGSEA. The CDR3 contains 15 residues. It was with a sample-barcoded 5' primer and a J-beta primer mix that a second PCR of roughly 7 to 12 cycles was run. Each CDR3 protein gets one entry after TCRdb re-called the 5' RACE reads with MiXCR. The table records over 1,300,000 distinct CDR3 sequences, 45% to 70% of them present only once. In regard to this clonotype: One end of the junction varies from germline; a read error may be responsible.

Sequenced sample: blood. The V call is TRBV29-1, the J call TRBJ2-1, with D possibly being TRBD1 (5 bases). The end of the DNA is better explained by TRBJ2-7, so the J call may be wrong. This clonotype was obtained from a man younger than 30 in good health. The chain's CDR3 is CSFEGHQNSYNEQYF. CDR3 DNA sequence: TGCAGCTTTGAAGGACACCAAAACTCCTACAATGAGCAGTACTTC.